This record looks at one TCR beta chain sequence and its context. No antigen is known for it. These data belong to a study of response to subunit inactivated influenza vaccine. The CDR3 has 15 residues. CDR1 is MDHEN, CDR2 SYDVKM, per germline. Trimming shortened V by 1 base and J by 4 bases, and 14 bases separated the two germline ends. Study observations and caveats: Each seasonal flu vaccination may recruit only limited new T cells, authors suggested.

One entry per CDR3 protein, called by TCRdb with MiXCR from the RT-PCR reads. The sample includes roughly 710,000 distinct CDR3 sequences, 13% to 15% of them seen just once. The V and J genes are TRBV28 and TRBJ2-7; TRBD1 or TRBD2 may be the D gene (5 bases each). This sequence was found in a man aged 45-65 years who received an inactivated influenza vaccine. The sequenced sample was PBMCs from blood, obtained roughly 15 days before vaccination. CDR3 loop: CASSLYGGRRYEQYF. The CDR3, as DNA: TGTGCCAGCAGTTTATATGGGGGTCGCAGGTACGAGCAGTACTTC.